The 24 T cell receptor beta chains reported below all come from one sample, sequenced in a study of Graves' ophthalmopathy and Graves' hyperthyroidism. Researchers took RNA transcripts and amplified TCR beta CDR3 regions from them. An initial RT-PCR round employing HTBI primers preceded a second-round multiplex PCR. TCRdb reanalysed the multiplex PCR reads using MiXCR and keeps one entry per CDR3 protein. The top ten clones hold over 9% of a sample with under 350,000 distinct CDR3 sequences, under 20% of them seen once. Sequencing was done on a sample of peripheral blood. Receptors originate from an adult man with Graves' ophthalmopathy.

Many counts were recorded for this clonotype. CDR3 residues: CASSAGQKNTEAFF. DNA for the CDR3: TGTGCCAGCAGCGCGGGACAAAAGAACACTGAAGCTTTCTTT. V is TRBV9 and J is TRBJ1-1; tentatively, D is TRBD1 (6 bases). The V gene lost 3 bases and the J gene lost 1 base, with 10 bases spanning the gap. Germline loops: CDR1 SGDLS, CDR2 YYNGEE. CDR3 length equals 14 residues.

This clonotype was seen many times. The chain links TRBV24-1 to TRBJ2-2; D call uncertain. This CDR3 region has 12 residues. Between the trimmed V and J ends, which lost 5 bases and 5 bases, there was a span of 5 bases. Germline V gene lookup returns CDR1 KGHDR and CDR2 SFDVKD. CDR3 loop: CATSAGTGELFF. Here the CDR3 DNA reads TGTGCCACCAGTGCAGGAACCGGGGAGCTGTTTTTT.

This clonotype was picked up a small number of times. It may be a read error: a sequence one base away is much more abundant. The genes are TRBV20-1 and TRBJ1-2; D is possibly TRBD1 (5 bases). The CDR3 is 18 residues long. Germline CDR1 DFQATT, CDR2 SNEGSKA (reference sequence). V lost 2 bases to trimming and J lost 5 bases, with 27 bases between them. The CDR3 DNA is TGCAGTGCTAGAACATCCCCGGAACCCCCGACAGCATCTTATGGCTACACCTTC. Translation gives CSARTSPEPPTASYGYTF.

This clonotype was detected ten times or more. V is TRBV5-1 and J is TRBJ1-1; D is ambiguous. The V and J ends lost 5 bases and 6 bases respectively, with 20 bases between them. The CDR3 extends over 15 amino acids. Germline V gives CDR1 SGHRS, CDR2 YFSETQ. The CDR3 spells CASSLPSRAGSEAFF. The CDR3 bases are TGCGCCAGCAGTCTCCCCAGTCGCGCCGGGTCTGAAGCTTTCTTT.

This clonotype has a count of ten or more. The rearrangement joins TRBV2 to TRBJ2-5, with 9 bases identical to TRBD2. The germline gives CDR1 SNHLY, CDR2 FYNNEI. Germline trimming cut 8 bases from V and 3 bases from J; bases unmatched to any gene: 7. The CDR3 extends over 14 amino acids. This CDR3 is CASLRASGEETQYF. In DNA, the CDR3 is TGTGCCAGCCTGAGGGCTAGCGGGGAAGAGACCCAGTACTTC.

This clonotype showed up just a few times. The rearrangement links TRBV5-1 to TRBJ1-1, with D maybe TRBD1 (6 bases). Trimming took 3 bases from V and 0 from J, leaving 12 bases between them. CDR3 length equals 15 residues. The germline V gene encodes CDR1 SGHRS and CDR2 YFSETQ. This chain's CDR3 is CASSSRTVMNTEAFF. CDR3 in DNA: TGCGCCAGCAGCTCAAGGACAGTAATGAACACTGAAGCTTTCTTT.

In its sample, this clonotype was seen many times. The V gene is TRBV4-1, the J gene TRBJ2-7, with TRBD2 matching 10 bases. The CDR3 has 14 amino acids. The germline gives CDR1 MGHRA, CDR2 YSYEKL. With 10 bases clipped from V and 7 bases from J, the junction kept 13 bases outside the gene matches. CDR3 bases: TGCGCCAACCAACCCAGCGGGGGGGCGGGGGAGCAGTACTTC. Protein sequence: CANQPSGGAGEQYF.

The V and J genes are TRBV29-1 and TRBJ2-7, with D possibly TRBD2 on 6 matching bases. The V and J ends lost 7 bases and 7 bases respectively, with 23 bases between them. The germline V gene encodes CDR1 SQVTM and CDR2 ANQGSEA. The CDR3 covers 14 residues. The CDR3 sequence is CSGGSAQRAGEQYF. CDR3 DNA sequence: TGCAGCGGGGGTTCGGCGCAGCGGGCCGGGGAGCAGTACTTC.

The V call is TRBV7-2, the J call TRBJ2-2; maybe TRBD2 (5 bases). V was trimmed by 6 bases and J by 3 bases, leaving 11 bases between them. The germline V gene encodes CDR1 SGHTA and CDR2 FQGNSA. The CDR3 sequence is 14 residues long. The CDR3: CASRSGMYTGELFF. CDR3 DNA sequence: TGTGCCAGCAGATCCGGGATGTACACCGGGGAGCTGTTTTTT.

A note on this clonotype: At one of its ends the junction is not consistent with the germline gene, which may arise from a read error. The chain combines TRBV27 with TRBJ1-1; D not certain. CDR3 length: 13 residues. Germline V gene sequence: CDR1 MNHEY, CDR2 SMNVEV (reference sequence). The DNA for the CDR3 is TGTGCCGGCAGTTTTTTTCCGAACACTGAAGCTTTCTTT. Translating gives CAGSFFPNTEAFF.

This clonotype was recorded at least ten times. The genes are TRBV12-3 or TRBV12-4 and TRBJ1-1, with D possibly TRBD1 on 5 matching bases. The CDR3 runs 18 residues. Trimming shortened V by 0 bases and J by 0 bases, and 17 bases separated the two germline ends. The CDR3 protein is CASSLAYRLQGVNTEAFF. The CDR3, as DNA: TGTGCCAGCAGTTTAGCTTATAGGTTGCAGGGAGTGAACACTGAAGCTTTCTTT.

V and J are TRBV12-3 or TRBV12-4 and TRBJ2-7; no reliable D call. V was shortened by 5 bases and J by 2 bases, with 13 bases between the two germline ends. The CDR3 is 14 amino acids. CDR3 region: CASSPAGFTYEQYF. Here the CDR3 DNA reads TGTGCCAGCAGTCCTGCCGGATTTACCTACGAGCAGTACTTC.

There are many counts of this clonotype. The chain joins TRBV27 to TRBJ2-7; 10 bases are shared with TRBD1. This CDR3 has 14 residues. Per the germline V gene, CDR1 is MNHEY and CDR2 is SMNVEV (reference sequence). With V trimmed by 5 bases and J by 3 bases, 4 bases remained unmatched. DNA for the CDR3: TGTGCCAGCAGTGTGGGACAGGGGAACTACGAGCAGTACTTC. Its protein is CASSVGQGNYEQYF.

Regarding this clonotype: The junction shows a germline mismatch at one end, possibly a read error. The V call is TRBV28, the J call TRBJ2-7, with TRBD1 matching over 12 bases. Germline lookup yields CDR1 MDHEN and CDR2 SYDVKM. CDR3 size: 14 residues. The CDR3 nucleotides read TGTGCCAGCAGGACCGGGACAGGGGGCAGGGAGCAGTCCTTC. Protein: CASRTGTGGREQSF.

This clonotype was counted at least ten times. This sequence joins TRBV11-2 and TRBJ2-5, with 10 bases aligning to TRBD1. With V trimmed by 5 bases and J by 9 bases, 3 bases remained unmatched. Germline lookup yields CDR1 SGHAT and CDR2 FQNNGV. This CDR3 region has 12 residues. DNA for the CDR3: TGTGCCAGCAGCGGACAGGGGGGGTCCCAGTACTTC. This encodes CASSGQGGSQYF.

V usage is TRBV7-2 and J usage is TRBJ2-2; possibly TRBD2 for D (5 bases). V lost 1 base, J lost 6 bases, and 12 bases lay in between. Germline V gives CDR1 SGHTA, CDR2 FQGNSA. CDR3 length equals 15 residues. The DNA for the CDR3 is TGTGCCAGCAGCTTAGTCACATCGGGGTCCGGGGAGCTGTTTTTT. Its protein product is CASSLVTSGSGELFF.

This clonotype has a count of ten or more. The chain joins TRBV20-1 to TRBJ2-5, with 13 bases lining up with TRBD2. V shed 0 bases and J 4 bases; nucleotides not matched to a gene: 11. Germline CDR1 DFQATT, CDR2 SNEGSKA (reference sequence). The CDR3 contains 18 residues. The chain's CDR3 is CSARDSGLAGALVETQYF. The DNA for the CDR3 is TGCAGTGCTAGAGATAGCGGACTAGCGGGAGCGTTGGTAGAGACCCAGTACTTC.

This clonotype was found many times. This chain links TRBV6-2 or TRBV6-3 with TRBJ1-1; D is unclear. This CDR3 is built from 18 residues. Trimming shortened V by 2 bases and J by 2 bases, and 21 bases separated the two germline ends. Looked up from germline, CDR1 is MNHEY and CDR2 is SVGEGT. CDR3 sequence (DNA): TGTGCCAGCAGTTACAAATACTTAGTCGTTACGGTAAACACTGAAGCTTTCTTT. Translated: CASSYKYLVVTVNTEAFF.

This clonotype was counted ten times or more. This chain uses TRBV27 with TRBJ2-5; 8 bases match TRBD2. This CDR3 has 15 amino acids. V was pared by 6 bases and J by 3 bases, with 9 bases of the junction left unmatched. In germline, CDR1 is MNHEY, CDR2 SMNVEV (reference sequence). In DNA, the CDR3 is TGTGCCAGCAGCACCGCGCGGCGGGGGGAAGAGACCCAGTACTTC. Translating gives CASSTARRGEETQYF.

There are many counts of this clonotype. The chain combines TRBV11-2 with TRBJ2-7, with 9 bases aligning to TRBD1. The CDR3 totals 14 residues. Trimming at V came to 5 bases and at J to 3 bases, leaving 5 bases not matched to a gene. Germline loops: CDR1 SGHAT, CDR2 FQNNGV. Here the CDR3 reads CASSTGTGFYEQYF. The CDR3 DNA is TGTGCCAGCAGCACCGGGACAGGGTTCTACGAGCAGTACTTC.

Many counts were recorded for this clonotype. This chain links TRBV7-8 with TRBJ2-7; no clear D. V was clipped by 1 base and J by 2 bases, with 12 bases between them. Germline assignment: CDR1 SGHVS and CDR2 FQNEAQ. The length of the CDR3 is 15 residues. The CDR3 loop reads CASSLDRQATYEQYF. The CDR3 DNA follows: TGTGCCAGCAGCTTAGACCGGCAGGCGACCTACGAGCAGTACTTC.

This clonotype appeared many times. This sequence joins TRBV5-6 and TRBJ1-6; D may be TRBD1 (5 bases). V was trimmed by 0 bases and J by 14 bases, leaving 18 bases between them. CDR1 and CDR2 from the germline V gene are SGHDT and YYEEEE. The CDR3 covers 15 residues. CDR3 sequence reads: CASSLEGAELNTLHF. CDR3 DNA: TGTGCCAGCAGCTTGGAAGGGGCGGAATTGAATACCCTCCACTTT.

The chain joins TRBV2 to TRBJ2-5; D not certain. Germline CDR1 and CDR2: SNHLY and FYNNEI. The CDR3 runs 13 residues. V shed 4 bases and J shed 5 bases, with 11 bases lying between them. Here the CDR3 DNA reads TGTGCCAGCAGTGGATTGTTCTGGGAGACCCAGTACTTC. It encodes CASSGLFWETQYF.

This clonotype occurred many times. One end of the junction varies from germline; a read error may be responsible. The chain couples TRBV2 to TRBJ2-5; TRBD2 matches at 7 bases. CDR3 size: 14 residues. CDR1 and CDR2 (germline): SNHLY, FYNNEI. The chain's CDR3 is CASTSTSSQETQCF. CDR3 bases: TGTGCCAGCACCTCGACTAGCTCCCAGGAGACCCAGTGCTTC. Variable domain in full (rest from reference TRBV2 and TRBJ2-5): EPEVTQTPSHQVTQMGQEVILRCVPISNHLYFYWYRQILGQKVEFLVSFYNNEISEKSEIFDDQFSVERPDGSNFTLKIRSTKLEDSAMYFCASTSTSSQETQCFGPGTRLLVL.